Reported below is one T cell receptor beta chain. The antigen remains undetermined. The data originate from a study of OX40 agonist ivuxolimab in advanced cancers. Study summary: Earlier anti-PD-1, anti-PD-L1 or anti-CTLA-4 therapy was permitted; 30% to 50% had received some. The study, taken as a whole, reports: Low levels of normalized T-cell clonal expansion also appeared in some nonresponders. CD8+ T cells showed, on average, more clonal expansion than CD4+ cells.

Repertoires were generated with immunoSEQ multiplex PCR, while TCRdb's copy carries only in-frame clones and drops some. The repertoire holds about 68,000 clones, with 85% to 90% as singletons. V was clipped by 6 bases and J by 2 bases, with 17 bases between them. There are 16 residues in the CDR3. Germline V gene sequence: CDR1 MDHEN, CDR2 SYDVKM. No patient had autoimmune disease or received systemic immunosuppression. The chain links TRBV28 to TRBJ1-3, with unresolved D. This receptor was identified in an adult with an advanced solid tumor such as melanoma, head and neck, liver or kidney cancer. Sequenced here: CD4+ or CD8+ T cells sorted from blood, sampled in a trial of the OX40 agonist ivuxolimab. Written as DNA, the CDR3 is TGTGCCAGCAGGGGAAGTAGTATGGGGACTGGAAACACCATATATTTT. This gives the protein CASRGSSMGTGNTIYF.